This T cell receptor (beta chain) was sequenced in a study of graft-versus-host responses after intestinal transplantation. The study's findings and limits: GvH clones occurred in recipient marrow; some first appeared in ileum or blood.

As regards this clone: Its target is not known.

Using immunoSEQ multiplex PCR, the repertoire was profiled, and TCRdb retains in-frame clones only, with some absent. The sample yields approximately 97,000 clones, roughly 92% seen once. The TCR comes from a human donor who was the organ donor for an intestinal transplant. Sequenced material: unstimulated CD8+ T cells sorted from spleen or lymph node cells, taken before transplant.

In DNA, the CDR3 is TGTGCCAGCAGCGCCCGACTAGCGGGAAAAGAGACCCAGTACTTC. As protein: CASSARLAGKETQYF. The rearrangement links TRBV9 to TRBJ2-5; TRBD2 matches 11 bases. The CDR3 is 15 amino acids. Germline lookup yields CDR1 SGDLS and CDR2 YYNGEE. V lost 3 bases to trimming and J lost 3 bases; unmatched junction nucleotides: 4.